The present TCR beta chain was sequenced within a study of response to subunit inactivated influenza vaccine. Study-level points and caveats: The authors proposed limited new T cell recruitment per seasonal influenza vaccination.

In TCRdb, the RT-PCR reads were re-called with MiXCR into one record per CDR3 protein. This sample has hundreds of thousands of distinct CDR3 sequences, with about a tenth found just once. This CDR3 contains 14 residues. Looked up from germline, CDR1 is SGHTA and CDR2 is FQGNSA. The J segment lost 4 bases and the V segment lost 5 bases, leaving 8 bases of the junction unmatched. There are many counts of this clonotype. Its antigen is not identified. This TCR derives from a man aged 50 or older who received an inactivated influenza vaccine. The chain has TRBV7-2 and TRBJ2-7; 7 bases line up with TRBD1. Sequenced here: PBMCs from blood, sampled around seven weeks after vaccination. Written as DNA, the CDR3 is TGTGCCAGCAGCCATACAGGGGTCGGTTACGAGCAGTACTTC. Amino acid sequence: CASSHTGVGYEQYF.